These 6 T cell receptor beta chains were all obtained from the same sample, sequenced in a study of T-cell memory formation after mild COVID-19. MiXCR was run by TCRdb on the 5' RACE reads, yielding one entry per CDR3 protein. The sample includes about 210,000 distinct CDR3 sequences, under 12% of them seen just once. The material sequenced was PBMCs or a T cell subset sorted from them (not recorded which). All receptors come from a man between 18 and 29 years old who had mild COVID-19 (a few samples of this study predate the infection). Cell type and time point are not known.

The gene calls are TRBV20-1 and TRBJ2-5; TRBD1 is a possible D gene (6 bases). Trimming left V 6 bases short and J 3 bases short, with 14 bases between. Germline CDR1 and CDR2: DFQATT and SNEGSKA (reference sequence). CDR3 length equals 13 residues. The CDR3 region is CSAPDSHKETQYF. DNA of the CDR3: TGCAGTGCCCCGGACAGCCACAAAGAGACCCAGTACTTC.

The chain couples TRBV7-2 to TRBJ1-4, with 7 positions matching TRBD1. There are 15 residues in the CDR3. Losses at the gene ends were 5 bases for V and 5 bases for J; bases not matched to a gene: 8. The germline CDR1 and CDR2 sequences are SGHTA and FQGNSA. CDR3 in amino acids: CASSLGQAPNEKLFF. The CDR3 coding sequence is TGTGCCAGCAGCCTCGGACAGGCGCCGAATGAAAAACTGTTTTTT.

This clonotype has just a few counts. The chain uses TRBV7-9 and TRBJ2-5, with D uncertain. The CDR3 sequence is 14 residues long. CDR1 and CDR2 from the germline V gene are SEHNR and FQNEAQ (reference sequence). Trimming removed 3 bases from V and 3 bases from J, with 11 bases in between. The CDR3 DNA follows: TGTGCCAGCAGCTTTGGTGGGTCCAAAGAGACCCAGTACTTC. Its protein product is CASSFGGSKETQYF.

Only a few counts were recorded for this clonotype. The chain recombines TRBV7-3 with TRBJ2-2, with 9 bases aligning to TRBD1. This CDR3 contains 15 residues. V lost 4 bases and J lost 5; bases outside the gene matches: 5. CDR1 is SGHTA, CDR2 FQGTGA, per germline. The DNA of the CDR3 is TGTGCCAGCAGCTCAAGGACAGGGGAGACCGGGGAGCTGTTTTTT. Amino acid sequence: CASSSRTGETGELFF.

This clonotype was picked up a small number of times. The chain links TRBV5-1 to TRBJ2-2; D is possibly TRBD1 or TRBD2 (5 bases each). This CDR3 spans 18 amino acids. Per germline, CDR1 SGHRS and CDR2 YFSETQ. V was trimmed by 4 bases and J by 0 bases, leaving 19 bases between them. CDR3: CASSRDRRQIANTGELFF. In DNA, the CDR3 is TGCGCCAGCAGCCGGGACCGACGACAGATCGCGAACACCGGGGAGCTGTTTTTT.

This clonotype came up many times. The chain links TRBV18 to TRBJ2-3; D could derive from TRBD1 or TRBD2 (5 bases each). Trimming took 0 bases from V and 6 from J, leaving 13 bases between them. CDR1 and CDR2 from the germline V gene are KGHSH and LQKENI. The CDR3 is 15 residues long. CDR3 protein: CASSPPSGAGDTQYF. The DNA of the CDR3 is TGTGCCAGCTCACCACCGAGTGGGGCGGGCGATACGCAGTATTTT.